This is a list of T cell receptor beta chains from one sample in a study of neurological immune-mediated disorders. A single record per CDR3 protein comes from TCRdb applying MiXCR to the 5' RACE reads. Here the sample spans roughly 39,000 distinct CDR3 sequences, around 7% being singletons. The sample consisted of CD4+ T cells from blood. The receptors come from a man aged 45 to 65 in good health. CDR3s include the opening cysteine and the closing phenylalanine or tryptophan. A D gene is named only where the DNA matches it firmly. Some rows have no size entry. The others give once, few or many, or a class for an expanded clone.

J gene,clone size,V gene,D gene,CDR3 DNA,CDR3 protein
TRBJ2-2,many,TRBV5-6,-,TGTGCCAGCAGCCCCAAGAGGGGACTGAAGCGCGCCGGGGAGCTGTTTTTT,CASSPKRGLKRAGELFF
TRBJ2-5,many,TRBV29-1,TRBD1,TGCAGCGTTAAAAACAGGGGGCGCCAAGAGACCCAGTACTTC,CSVKNRGRQETQYF
TRBJ2-1,-,TRBV5-6,-,TGTGCCAGCAGCTCACCAGTCTCCTACAATGAGCAGTTCTTC,CASSSPVSYNEQFF
TRBJ2-5,many,TRBV6-1,TRBD1,TGTGCCAGCAGTGAACGGGCAGGGGGCAGAGAGACCCAGTACTTC,CASSERAGGRETQYF
TRBJ2-7,many,TRBV7-9,TRBD2,TGTGCCAGCCGTAGGACTAGCGGACCCCGGTCCTACGAGCAGTACTTC,CASRRTSGPRSYEQYF
TRBJ1-6,many,TRBV5-1,-,TGCGCCAGCAGCTTGGACAGCCAGAATTCACCCCTCCACTTT,CASSLDSQNSPLHF
TRBJ1-2,many,TRBV7-2,-,TGTGCCAGCAGCTTTGTTAACTATGGCTACACCTTC,CASSFVNYGYTF
TRBJ2-3,many,TRBV6-5,TRBD2,TGTGCCAGCAGTTACAGAGCGGGAGGAGGCGATACGCAGTATTTT,CASSYRAGGGDTQYF
TRBJ2-2,many,TRBV20-1,TRBD1,TGCAGTGCTTTTTCTACAGGGGGCTACGGGGAGCTGTTTTTT,CSAFSTGGYGELFF
TRBJ2-3,many,TRBV5-1,TRBD2,TGCGCCAGCAGCTCGGGACTAGCGGGAGTAACAGATACGCAGTATTTT,CASSSGLAGVTDTQYF
TRBJ2-1,few,TRBV29-1,-,TGCAGCGTGAGCATTTACAATGAGCAGTTCTTC,CSVSIYNEQFF
TRBJ2-1,-,TRBV10-2,TRBD2,TGCGCCAGCAGTCCAGGACTAGCGGGAGGCGATGAGCAGTTCTTC,CASSPGLAGGDEQFF
TRBJ1-1,many,TRBV6-2/TRBV6-3,-,TGTGCCAGCAGTTACCCGGGACTTCTAATTATGGGCACTGAAGCTTTCTTT,CASSYPGLLIMGTEAFF
TRBJ2-7,-,TRBV20-1,-,TGCAGTGCTAGTCCGGAGGCCGGGGGAACCTACGAGCAGTACTTC,CSASPEAGGTYEQYF
TRBJ2-1,many,TRBV28,TRBD2,TGTGCCAGCAGTTTGCGGACTAGCGGGAGTTCCTCCTACAATGAGCAGTTCTTC,CASSLRTSGSSSYNEQFF
TRBJ1-5,many,TRBV19,-,TGTGCCAGTAGTGTCCCAGGGCCCCAGCATTTT,CASSVPGPQHF
TRBJ1-4,many,TRBV10-3,-,TGTGCCATCAGTGAGTCGAGTAGGGAAAAACTGTTTTTT,CAISESSREKLFF